Sequencing of this T cell receptor beta chain was carried out in a study of shared clonotypes between healthy human individuals. Overall study results and limits: As a rule, naive subsets had a larger estimated richness than memory subsets. It was the non-shared clonotypes that had lower generation probabilities than clonotypes shared by all four donors. The expectation was that sequencing depth would affect clonotype sharing among donors.

Some clones are missing from TCRdb's copy, which holds only in-frame ones; the method was immunoSEQ multiplex PCR. The profile covers 650,000 to 700,000 clones, with roughly 91% appearing a single time and 34% taken by the ten largest. This CDR3 is 17 amino acids long. Trimming cost V 4 bases and J 5 bases, with 22 bases left between them. Germline V gives CDR1 SGDLS, CDR2 YYNGEE. Notes on this clone: What it binds is not known.

Material: memory CD8+ T cells from PBMCs. The subset denotes: CD45RO+ cells pooled with CCR7-negative TemRA cells. This receptor was taken from a man aged 18 to 29 in good health. Some clones in this sample may be carry-over from other donors' samples. The chain recombines TRBV9 with TRBJ1-5; D is perhaps TRBD1 (6 bases). The CDR3 region has the DNA TGTGCCAGCAGCCTCCCTGGTAACAGGGAGGCCTATCAGCCCCAGCATTTT. It codes for CASSLPGNREAYQPQHF.